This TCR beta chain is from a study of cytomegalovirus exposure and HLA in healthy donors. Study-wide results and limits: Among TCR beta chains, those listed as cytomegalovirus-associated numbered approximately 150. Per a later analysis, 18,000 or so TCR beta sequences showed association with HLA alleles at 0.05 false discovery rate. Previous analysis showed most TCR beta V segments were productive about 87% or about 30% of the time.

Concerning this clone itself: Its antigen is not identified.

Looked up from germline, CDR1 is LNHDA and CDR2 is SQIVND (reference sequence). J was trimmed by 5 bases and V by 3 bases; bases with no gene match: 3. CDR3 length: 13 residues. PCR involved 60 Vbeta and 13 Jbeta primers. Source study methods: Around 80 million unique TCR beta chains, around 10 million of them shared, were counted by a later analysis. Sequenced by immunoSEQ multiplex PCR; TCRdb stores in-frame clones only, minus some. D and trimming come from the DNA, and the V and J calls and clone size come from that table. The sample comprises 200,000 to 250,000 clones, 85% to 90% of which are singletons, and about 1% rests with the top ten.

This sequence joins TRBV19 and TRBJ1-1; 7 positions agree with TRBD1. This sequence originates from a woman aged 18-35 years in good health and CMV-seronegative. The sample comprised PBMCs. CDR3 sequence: CASSMDRMTEAFF. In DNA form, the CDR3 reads TGTGCCAGTAGTATGGACAGGATGACTGAAGCTTTCTTT.